The clone carrying this T cell receptor (beta chain) was picked up a small number of times. The target antigen is unknown. This sample is part of a study of T cell responses to AZD1222 COVID-19 vaccine. Background on the study: Second doses that came at about 4 or about 12 weeks were put together.

Libraries were prepared by immunoSEQ multiplex PCR; TCRdb keeps only in-frame clonotypes and omits some of them. The data contain 130,000 to 150,000 clones, under 95% of them seen just once; the ten biggest clones take up roughly 5%. CDR1 and CDR2 from the germline V gene are SQVTM and ANQGSEA. This CDR3 is 12 amino acids long. The V segment lost 6 bases and the J segment 5 bases; nucleotides outside the gene matches: 6. Study-wide findings and caveats: The span of vaccine-associated CD4 TCRs extended across spike, with dominance at 160-218 and 743-854. Only 6 or 7 people who got AZD1222 tested seropositive at baseline. It should be noted that donors were predominantly white British and more often female, and clonal diversity was possibly underestimated.

The source of this sequence is an adult in good health. The source was peripheral blood, collected on day 0 of AZD1222 vaccination. The J gene is TRBJ1-1, the V gene TRBV29-1; 7 nucleotides match TRBD1. Here the CDR3 reads CSVMTGTTEAFF. The CDR3 nucleotides read TGCAGCGTCATGACAGGGACGACTGAAGCTTTCTTT.